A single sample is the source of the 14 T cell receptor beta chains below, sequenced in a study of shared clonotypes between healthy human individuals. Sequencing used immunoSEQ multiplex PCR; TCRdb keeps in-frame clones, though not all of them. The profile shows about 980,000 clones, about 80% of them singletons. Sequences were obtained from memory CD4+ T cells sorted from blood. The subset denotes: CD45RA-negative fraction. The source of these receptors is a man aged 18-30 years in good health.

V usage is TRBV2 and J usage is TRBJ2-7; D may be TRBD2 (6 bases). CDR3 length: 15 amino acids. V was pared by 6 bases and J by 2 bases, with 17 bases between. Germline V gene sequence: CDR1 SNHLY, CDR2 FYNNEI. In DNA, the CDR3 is TGTGCCAGCAGGAGGGAGGCTCCGGGTCCCTACGAGCAGTACTTC. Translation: CASRREAPGPYEQYF.

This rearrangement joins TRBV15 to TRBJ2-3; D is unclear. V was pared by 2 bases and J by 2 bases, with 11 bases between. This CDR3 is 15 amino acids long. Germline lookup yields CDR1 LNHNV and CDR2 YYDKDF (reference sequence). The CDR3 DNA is TGTGCCACCAGCAGACTTGGTGGGGACACAGATACGCAGTATTTT. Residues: CATSRLGGDTDTQYF.

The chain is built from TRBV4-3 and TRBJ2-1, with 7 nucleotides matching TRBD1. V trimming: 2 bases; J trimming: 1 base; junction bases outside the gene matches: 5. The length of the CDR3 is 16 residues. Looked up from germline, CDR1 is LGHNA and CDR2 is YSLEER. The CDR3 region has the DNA TGCGCCAGCAGCCAAAGGGGGCAGGGGTCCTACAATGAGCAGTTCTTC. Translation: CASSQRGQGSYNEQFF.

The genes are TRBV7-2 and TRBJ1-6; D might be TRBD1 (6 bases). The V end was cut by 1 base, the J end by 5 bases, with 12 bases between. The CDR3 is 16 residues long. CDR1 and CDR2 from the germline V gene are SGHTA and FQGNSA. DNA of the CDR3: TGTGCCAGCAGCTTAGTTCCAGGGGTTAATAATTCACCCCTCCACTTT. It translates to CASSLVPGVNNSPLHF.

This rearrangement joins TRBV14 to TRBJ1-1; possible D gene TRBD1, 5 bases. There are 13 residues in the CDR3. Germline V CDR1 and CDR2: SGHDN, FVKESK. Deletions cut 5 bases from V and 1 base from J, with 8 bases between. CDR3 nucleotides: TGTGCCAGCAGCTTCGGGGGGAACACTGAAGCTTTCTTT. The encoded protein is CASSFGGNTEAFF.

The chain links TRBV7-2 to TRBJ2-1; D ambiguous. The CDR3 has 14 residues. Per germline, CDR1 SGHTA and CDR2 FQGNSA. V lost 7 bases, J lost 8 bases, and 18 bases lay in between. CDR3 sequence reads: CASKASSYLDEQFF. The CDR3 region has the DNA TGTGCCAGCAAGGCGTCGAGTTACTTGGATGAGCAGTTCTTC. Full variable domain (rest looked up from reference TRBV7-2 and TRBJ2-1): GAGVSQSPSNKVTEKGKDVELRCDPISGHTALYWYRQSLGQGLEFLIYFQGNSAPDKSGLPSDRFSAERTGGSVSTLTIQRTQQEDSAVYLCASKASSYLDEQFFGPGTRLTVL.

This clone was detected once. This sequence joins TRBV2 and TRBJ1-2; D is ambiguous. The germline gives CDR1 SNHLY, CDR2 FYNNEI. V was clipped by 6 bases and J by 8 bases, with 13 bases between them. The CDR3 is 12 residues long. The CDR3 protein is CASREVDVGYTF. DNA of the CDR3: TGTGCCAGCAGGGAGGTGGACGTCGGCTACACCTTC.

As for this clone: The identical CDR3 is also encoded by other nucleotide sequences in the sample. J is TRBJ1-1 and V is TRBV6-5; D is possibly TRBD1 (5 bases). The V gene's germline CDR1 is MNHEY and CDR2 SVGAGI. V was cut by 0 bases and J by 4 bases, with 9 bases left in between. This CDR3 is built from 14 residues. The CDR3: CASSYSGGGTEAFF. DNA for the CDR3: TGTGCCAGCAGTTACTCGGGTGGGGGCACTGAAGCTTTCTTT.

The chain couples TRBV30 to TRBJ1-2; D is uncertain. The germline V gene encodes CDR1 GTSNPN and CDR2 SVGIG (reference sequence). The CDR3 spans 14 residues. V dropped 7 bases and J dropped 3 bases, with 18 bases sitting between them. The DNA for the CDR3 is TGTGCCTACCTGACCGTTCCTCAGGACTATGGCTACACCTTC. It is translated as CAYLTVPQDYGYTF.

In DNA form, the CDR3 reads TGTGCCAGCGCCCCGGGGGGCGGGACGAGCACAGATACGCAGTATTTT. Its protein product is CASAPGGGTSTDTQYF. The V gene is TRBV7-2, the J gene TRBJ2-3, with D possibly being TRBD2 (7 bases). The CDR3 has 16 amino acids. The V gene lost 8 bases and the J gene lost 0 bases, with 18 bases spanning the gap. Germline-derived CDR1 and CDR2 are SGHTA and FQGNSA. Full variable domain (rest looked up from reference TRBV7-2 and TRBJ2-3): GAGVSQSPSNKVTEKGKDVELRCDPISGHTALYWYRQSLGQGLEFLIYFQGNSAPDKSGLPSDRFSAERTGGSVSTLTIQRTQQEDSAVYLCASAPGGGTSTDTQYFGPGTRLTVL.

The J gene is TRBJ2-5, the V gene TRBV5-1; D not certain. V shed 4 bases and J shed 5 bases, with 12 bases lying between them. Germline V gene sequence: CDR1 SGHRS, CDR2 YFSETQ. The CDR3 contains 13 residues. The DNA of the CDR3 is TGCGCCAGCAGCCAGGACCCTGGGGAGACCCAGTACTTC. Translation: CASSQDPGETQYF.

For the CDR3, the DNA is TGCGCCAGCAGCTTGATGGACGGAGCAGGCGAGCAGTACTTC. It specifies CASSLMDGAGEQYF. The chain carries TRBV5-1 and TRBJ2-7; the D is unclear. The germline V and J ends were trimmed by 1 base and 6 bases, with 14 bases remaining between them. This CDR3 is built from 14 residues. Germline CDR1 and CDR2: SGHRS and YFSETQ.

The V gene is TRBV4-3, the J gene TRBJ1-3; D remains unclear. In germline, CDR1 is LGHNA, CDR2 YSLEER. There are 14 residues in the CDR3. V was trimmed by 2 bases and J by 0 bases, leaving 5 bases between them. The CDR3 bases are TGCGCCAGCAGCCAACCAATCTCTGGAAACACCATATATTTT. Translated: CASSQPISGNTIYF.

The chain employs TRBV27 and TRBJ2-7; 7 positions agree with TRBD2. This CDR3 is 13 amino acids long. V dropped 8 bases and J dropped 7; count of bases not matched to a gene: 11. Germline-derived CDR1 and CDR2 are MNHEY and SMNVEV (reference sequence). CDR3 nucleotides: TGTGCCAGCTCTGAAGCGGGGTATGGGGAGCAGTACTTC. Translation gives CASSEAGYGEQYF.